The entry below describes one T cell receptor (beta chain). This clonotype has ten or more counts. No cognate antigen has been identified for it. It has no much larger one-base neighbor in the sample; base qualities were not kept. The treatment or condition label here, explained by the study, means: allogeneic hematopoietic cell transplantation with graft depleted of TCRalphabeta T cells and CD19 B cells. The children who served as transplant recipients had been given grafts of TCRalphabeta/CD19-depleted allogeneic hematopoietic cells. Libraries were constructed by PCR. The sequencing machine was an Illumina HiSeq 2500. To normalize quantification of the TCRbeta repertoire, the TCR libraries were built with molecular barcoding that relied on unique molecular identifiers. TCRdb trimmed the raw reads at Q25, called clones with MiXCR and kept productive beta chains. Rows merge per CDR3 protein into single entries with the most common DNA and genes. Present in this sample are about 200,000 distinct CDR3 sequences, 6.6% of which were seen just once. The ten most abundant clones make up about 6% of the sample.

This sample was included in a study of T-cell reconstitution after alpha-beta-depleted transplantation in children (dated by TCRdb to about 2016). Regarding the complete study: Using TCR repertoire profiling, the study followed T-cell immune reconstitution in a quantitative way in children after TCRalphabeta/CD19-depleted allogeneic hematopoietic cell transplantation. What the study reported, not specific to this receptor: Apparently early alphabetaT-cell count recovery about two months after transplant reportedly relied on only several hundred rapidly expanded clones derived from non-depleted graft cells. In some patients, high TCRbeta diversity at day 60 was attributed to recipient T cells and intrathymic progenitors that had survived conditioning. Over subsequent months, a decline in hyperexpanded clone frequencies was noted, and after one year, T-cell counts and TCRbeta diversity were mostly ascribed to newly produced T cells.

CDR1 and CDR2, looked up from the germline V gene, are MNHEY and SVGAGI. V trim: 4 bases; J trim: 4 bases; unmatched bases: 7. The CDR3 covers 15 residues, taking in both the cysteine and the phenylalanine. Kept here is only the CDR3 DNA, which spans 45 bases and is read in frame from base 1. The sample here was PBMCs, taken before TCRalphabeta/CD19-depleted stem cell transplant. This TCR derives from a boy aged 2 to 10 with acute lymphoblastic leukemia, due to receive a stem cell transplant. Here the chain combines TRBV6-5 and TRBJ2-5, with 9 central nucleotides matching TRBD1. In nucleotides, the sequence is TGTGCCAGCAGTTGGGGACAGGGTGGGGGAGAGACCCAGTACTTC. It is translated as CASSWGQGGGETQYF.